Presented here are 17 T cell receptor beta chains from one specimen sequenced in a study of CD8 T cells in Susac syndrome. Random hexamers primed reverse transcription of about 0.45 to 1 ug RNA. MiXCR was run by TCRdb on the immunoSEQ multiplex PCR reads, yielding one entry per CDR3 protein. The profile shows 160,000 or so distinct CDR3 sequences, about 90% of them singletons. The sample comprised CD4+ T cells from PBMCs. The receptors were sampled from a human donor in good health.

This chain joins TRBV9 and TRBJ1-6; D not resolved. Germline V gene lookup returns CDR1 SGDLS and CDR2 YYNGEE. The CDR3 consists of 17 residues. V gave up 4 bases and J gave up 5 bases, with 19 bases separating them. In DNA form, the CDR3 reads TGTGCCAGCAGCCTCAGCCGATCGCCCGGGGATAATTCACCCCTCCACTTT. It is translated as CASSLSRSPGDNSPLHF.

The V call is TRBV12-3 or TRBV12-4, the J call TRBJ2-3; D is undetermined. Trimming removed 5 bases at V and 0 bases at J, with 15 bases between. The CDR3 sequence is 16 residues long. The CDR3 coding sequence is TGTGCCAGCAGTCCGGGCCCCCTAGGGAGCACAGATACGCAGTATTTT. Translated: CASSPGPLGSTDTQYF.

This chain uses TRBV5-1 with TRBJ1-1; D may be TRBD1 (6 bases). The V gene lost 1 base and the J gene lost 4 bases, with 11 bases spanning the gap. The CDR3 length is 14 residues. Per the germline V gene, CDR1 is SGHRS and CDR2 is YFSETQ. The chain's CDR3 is CASSLLGGPTEAFF. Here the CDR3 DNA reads TGCGCCAGCAGCTTGTTGGGGGGGCCCACTGAAGCTTTCTTT. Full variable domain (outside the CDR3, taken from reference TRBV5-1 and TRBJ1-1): KAGVTQTPRYLIKTRGQQVTLSCSPISGHRSVSWYQQTPGQGLQFLFEYFSETQRNKGNFPGRFSGRQFSNSRSEMNVSTLELGDSALYLCASSLLGGPTEAFFGQGTRLTVV.

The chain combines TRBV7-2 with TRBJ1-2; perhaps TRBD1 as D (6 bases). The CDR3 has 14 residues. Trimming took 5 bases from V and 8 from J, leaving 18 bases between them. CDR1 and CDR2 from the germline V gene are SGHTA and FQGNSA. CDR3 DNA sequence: TGTGCCAGCAGCCAGACGGGGGGGCAAGAAGGCTACACCTTC. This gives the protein CASSQTGGQEGYTF.

The CDR3 nucleotides read TGTGCCTGGAGTGTACGAGGATATAGCAATCAGCCCCAGCATTTT. Translating it yields CAWSVRGYSNQPQHF. This chain joins TRBV30 and TRBJ1-5, with D hard to call. Germline assignment: CDR1 GTSNPN and CDR2 SVGIG (reference sequence). This CDR3 has 15 amino acids. Trimming left V 0 bases short and J 0 bases short, with 9 bases between.

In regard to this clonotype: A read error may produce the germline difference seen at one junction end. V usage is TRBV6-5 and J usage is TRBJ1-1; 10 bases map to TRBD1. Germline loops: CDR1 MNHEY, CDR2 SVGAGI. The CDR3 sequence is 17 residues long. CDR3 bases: TGTGCCAGCAGTGACTCAGGACAGGGGGTTAGGAACACTGAAGCTTTCTTT. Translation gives CASSDSGQGVRNTEAFF.

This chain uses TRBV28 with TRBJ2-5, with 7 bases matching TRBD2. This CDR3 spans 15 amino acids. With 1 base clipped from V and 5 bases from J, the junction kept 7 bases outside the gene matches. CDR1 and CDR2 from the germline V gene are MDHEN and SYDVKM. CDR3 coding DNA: TGTGCCAGCAGTTTATTTGCGGGACTACAGGAGACCCAGTACTTC. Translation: CASSLFAGLQETQYF.

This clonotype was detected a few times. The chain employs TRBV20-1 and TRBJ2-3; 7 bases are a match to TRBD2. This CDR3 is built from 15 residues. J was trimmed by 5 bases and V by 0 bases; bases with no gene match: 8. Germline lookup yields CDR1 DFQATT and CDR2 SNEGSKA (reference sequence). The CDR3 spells CSARDLRRGLDTQYF. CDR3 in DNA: TGCAGTGCTAGAGATCTACGGCGGGGGTTAGATACGCAGTATTTT.

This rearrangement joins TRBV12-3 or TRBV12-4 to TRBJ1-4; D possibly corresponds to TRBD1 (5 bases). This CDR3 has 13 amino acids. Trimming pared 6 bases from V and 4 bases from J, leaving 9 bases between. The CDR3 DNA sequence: TGTGCCAGCAGAAGGGACTTTAATGAAAAACTGTTTTTT. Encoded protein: CASRRDFNEKLFF.

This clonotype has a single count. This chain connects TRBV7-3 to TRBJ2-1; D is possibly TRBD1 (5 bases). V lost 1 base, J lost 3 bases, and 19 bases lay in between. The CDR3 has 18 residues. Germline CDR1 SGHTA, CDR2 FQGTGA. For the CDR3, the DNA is TGTGCCAGCAGCTTAATGGGAAGGGGCGCTCCCGTCTACAATGAGCAGTTCTTC. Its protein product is CASSLMGRGAPVYNEQFF.

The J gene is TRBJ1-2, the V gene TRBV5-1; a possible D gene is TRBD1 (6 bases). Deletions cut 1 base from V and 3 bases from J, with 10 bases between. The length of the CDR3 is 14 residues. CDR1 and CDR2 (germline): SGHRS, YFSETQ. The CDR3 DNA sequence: TGCGCCAGCAGCTTGTTGAAGGGGGACTATGGCTACACCTTC. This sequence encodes CASSLLKGDYGYTF.

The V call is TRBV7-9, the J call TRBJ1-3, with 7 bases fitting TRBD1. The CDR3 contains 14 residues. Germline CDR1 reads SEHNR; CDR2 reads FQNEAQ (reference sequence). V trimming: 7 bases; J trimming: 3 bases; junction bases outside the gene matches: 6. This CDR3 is CASTLRGLGNTIYF. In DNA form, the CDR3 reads TGTGCCAGCACCCTGAGGGGGCTTGGAAACACCATATATTTT.

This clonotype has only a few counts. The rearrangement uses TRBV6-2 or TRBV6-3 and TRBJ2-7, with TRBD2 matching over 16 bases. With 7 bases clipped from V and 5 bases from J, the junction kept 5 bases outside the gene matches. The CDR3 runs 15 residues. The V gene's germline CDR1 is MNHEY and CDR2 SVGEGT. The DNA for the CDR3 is TGTGCCAGCATGAAAGGGACTAGCGGGAGGGACGAGCAGTACTTC. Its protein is CASMKGTSGRDEQYF.

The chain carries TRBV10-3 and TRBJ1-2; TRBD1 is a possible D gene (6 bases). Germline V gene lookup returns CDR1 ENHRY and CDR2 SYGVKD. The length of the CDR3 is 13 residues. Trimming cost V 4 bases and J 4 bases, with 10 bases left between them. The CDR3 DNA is TGTGCCATCAGTGCGACAGGCAGCTATGGCTACACCTTC. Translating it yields CAISATGSYGYTF.

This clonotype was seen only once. The CDR3 region is CASDSTGTNQPQHF. CDR3 coding DNA: TGTGCCAGCGACTCGACAGGGACCAATCAGCCCCAGCATTTT. The V gene is TRBV28, the J gene TRBJ1-5, with 7 bases identical to TRBD1. The germline V gene has CDR1 MDHEN and CDR2 SYDVKM. Germline trimming cut 8 bases from V and 3 bases from J; bases unmatched to any gene: 7. This CDR3 contains 14 residues. The full variable domain, completed using reference TRBV28 and TRBJ1-5, is DVKVTQSSRYLVKRTGEKVFLECVQDMDHENMFWYRQDPGLGLRLIYFSYDVKMKEKGDIPEGYSVSREKKERFSLILESASTNQTSMYLCASDSTGTNQPQHFGDGTRLSIL.

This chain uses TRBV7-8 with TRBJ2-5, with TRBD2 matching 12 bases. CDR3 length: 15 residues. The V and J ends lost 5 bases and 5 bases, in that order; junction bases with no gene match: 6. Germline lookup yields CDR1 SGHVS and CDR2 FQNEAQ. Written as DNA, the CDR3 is TGTGCCAGCAGCCCGAGACTAGCGGGGGAGGAGACCCAGTACTTC. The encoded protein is CASSPRLAGEETQYF.

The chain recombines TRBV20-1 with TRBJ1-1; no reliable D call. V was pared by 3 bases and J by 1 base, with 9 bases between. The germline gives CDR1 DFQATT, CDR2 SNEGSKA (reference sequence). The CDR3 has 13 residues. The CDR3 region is CSARVAGNTEAFF. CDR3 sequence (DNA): TGCAGTGCTAGGGTGGCAGGGAACACTGAAGCTTTCTTT.